Here is one T cell receptor (beta chain) with its context. CDR3 length: 15 amino acids. CDR1 is SGHRS and CDR2 is YFSETQ in the germline V gene. V gave up 1 base and J gave up 4 bases, with 12 bases separating them. The data stem from a study of blood T cell repertoires in COVID-19. Study as a whole: Donors in the United States, Italy and Spain gave samples during acute or convalescent COVID-19. PBMCs, B-cell-depleted T cells, or T cells were the source of the cDNA or gDNA that made up the material.

Original data processing: Amplified reference gene primers provided the basis for estimating nucleated cell counts. The table came from immunoSEQ multiplex PCR; TCRdb's copy has only in-frame clones and leaves some out. V and J calls and clone size are copied from that table; D and trimming were computed from the DNA. Of 85,000 to 130,000 clones listed, 88% are singletons. The receptor was derived from a woman aged 55-70 years with acute or convalescent COVID-19. The chain joins TRBV5-1 to TRBJ2-1; unclear D gene. The sequencing input was peripheral blood. The DNA for the CDR3 is TGCGCCAGCAGCTTGAGGCCTAGAGAGTACAATGAGCAGTTCTTC. Protein: CASSLRPREYNEQFF.